This entry is about one T cell receptor beta chain. These data come from a study of cytomegalovirus exposure and HLA in healthy donors. Both 60 Vbeta primers and 13 Jbeta primers went into the PCR. Profiled with immunoSEQ multiplex PCR; TCRdb holds only in-frame clones, not every one. The sample carries 200,000 to 250,000 clones, about 89% recorded once. CDR3 size: 14 residues. The V and J ends lost 1 base and 0 bases respectively, with 6 bases between them. Germline V gene sequence: CDR1 KGHSH, CDR2 LQKENI. The source is a woman aged 18-29 years in good health and CMV-seronegative. Specimen: PBMCs. The chain couples TRBV18 to TRBJ1-1; D might be TRBD1 (5 bases). The CDR3 DNA sequence: TGTGCCAGCTCACCACAGGGGCTGAACACTGAAGCTTTCTTT. Amino acids: CASSPQGLNTEAFF.